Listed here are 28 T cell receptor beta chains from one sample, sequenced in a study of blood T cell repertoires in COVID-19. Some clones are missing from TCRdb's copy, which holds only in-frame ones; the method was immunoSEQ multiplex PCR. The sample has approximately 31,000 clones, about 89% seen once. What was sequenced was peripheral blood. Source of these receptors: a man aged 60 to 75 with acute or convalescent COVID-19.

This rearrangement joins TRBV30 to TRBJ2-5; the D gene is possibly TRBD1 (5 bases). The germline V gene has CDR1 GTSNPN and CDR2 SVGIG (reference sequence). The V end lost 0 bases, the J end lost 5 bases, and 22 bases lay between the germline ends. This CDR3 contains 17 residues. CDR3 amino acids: CAWSVRGRAATRETQYF. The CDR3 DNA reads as TGTGCCTGGAGTGTAAGGGGTAGGGCCGCCACGCGGGAGACCCAGTACTTC.

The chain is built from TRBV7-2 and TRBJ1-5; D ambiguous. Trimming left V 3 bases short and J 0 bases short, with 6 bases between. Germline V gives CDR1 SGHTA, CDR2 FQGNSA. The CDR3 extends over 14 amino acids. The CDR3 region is CASSFGLSNQPQHF. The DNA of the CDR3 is TGTGCCAGCAGCTTTGGCCTTAGCAATCAGCCCCAGCATTTT. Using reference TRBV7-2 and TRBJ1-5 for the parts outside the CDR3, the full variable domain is GAGVSQSPSNKVTEKGKDVELRCDPISGHTALYWYRQSLGQGLEFLIYFQGNSAPDKSGLPSDRFSAERTGGSVSTLTIQRTQQEDSAVYLCASSFGLSNQPQHFGDGTRLSIL.

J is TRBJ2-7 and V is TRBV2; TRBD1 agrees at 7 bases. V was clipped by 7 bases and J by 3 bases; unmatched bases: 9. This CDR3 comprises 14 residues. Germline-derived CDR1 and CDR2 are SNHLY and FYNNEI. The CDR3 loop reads CASTLTGQSYEQYF. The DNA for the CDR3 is TGTGCCAGCACCTTAACGGGACAGAGCTACGAGCAGTACTTC.

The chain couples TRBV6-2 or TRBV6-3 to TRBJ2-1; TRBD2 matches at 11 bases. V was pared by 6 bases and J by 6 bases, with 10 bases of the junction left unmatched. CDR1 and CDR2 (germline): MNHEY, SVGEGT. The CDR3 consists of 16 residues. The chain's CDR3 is CASSPILAGGGNEQFF. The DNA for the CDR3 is TGTGCCAGCAGCCCGATCTTAGCGGGAGGGGGCAATGAGCAGTTCTTC.

CDR3 nucleotide sequence: TGCGCCAGCAGCTTACAGGGTTCCTACAATGAGCAGTTCTTC. Encoded protein: CASSLQGSYNEQFF. The rearrangement joins TRBV5-1 to TRBJ2-1; D is possibly TRBD1 (6 bases). V lost 2 bases, J lost 1 base, and 7 bases lay in between. In germline, CDR1 is SGHRS, CDR2 YFSETQ. The CDR3 length is 14 residues.

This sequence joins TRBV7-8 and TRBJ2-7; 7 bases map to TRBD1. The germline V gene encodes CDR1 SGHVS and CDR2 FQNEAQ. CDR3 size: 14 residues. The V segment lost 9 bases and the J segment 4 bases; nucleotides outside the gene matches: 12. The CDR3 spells CARASRTGLYEQYV. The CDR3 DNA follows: TGTGCCAGGGCCTCAAGGACAGGCTTATACGAGCAGTACGTC.

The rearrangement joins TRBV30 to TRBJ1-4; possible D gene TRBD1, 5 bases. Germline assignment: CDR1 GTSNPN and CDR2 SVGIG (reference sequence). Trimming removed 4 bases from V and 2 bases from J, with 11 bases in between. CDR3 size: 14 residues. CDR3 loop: CAWTPGRTNEKLFF. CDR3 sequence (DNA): TGTGCCTGGACCCCAGGGAGGACTAATGAAAAACTGTTTTTT.

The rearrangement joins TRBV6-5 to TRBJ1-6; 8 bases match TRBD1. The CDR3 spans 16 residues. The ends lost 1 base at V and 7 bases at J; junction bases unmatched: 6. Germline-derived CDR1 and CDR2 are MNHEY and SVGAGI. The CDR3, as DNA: TGTGCCAGCAGTTACTACGGGACAGGAGGAAATTCACCCCTCCACTTT. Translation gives CASSYYGTGGNSPLHF.

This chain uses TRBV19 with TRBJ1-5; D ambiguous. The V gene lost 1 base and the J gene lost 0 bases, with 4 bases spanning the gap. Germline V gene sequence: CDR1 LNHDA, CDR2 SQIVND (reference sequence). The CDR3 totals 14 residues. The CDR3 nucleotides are TGTGCCAGTAGTATAGGAGTTAGCAATCAGCCCCAGCATTTT. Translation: CASSIGVSNQPQHF.

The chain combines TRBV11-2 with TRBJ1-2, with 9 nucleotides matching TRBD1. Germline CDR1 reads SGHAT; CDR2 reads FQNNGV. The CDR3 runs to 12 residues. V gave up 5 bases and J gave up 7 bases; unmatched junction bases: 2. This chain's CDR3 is CASSRDRAGYTF. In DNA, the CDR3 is TGTGCCAGCAGCCGGGACAGGGCTGGCTACACCTTC.

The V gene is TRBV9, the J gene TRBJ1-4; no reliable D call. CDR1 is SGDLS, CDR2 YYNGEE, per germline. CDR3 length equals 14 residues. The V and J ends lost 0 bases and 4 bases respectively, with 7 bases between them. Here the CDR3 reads CASSVANFNEKLFF. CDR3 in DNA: TGTGCCAGCAGCGTAGCAAACTTTAATGAAAAACTGTTTTTT. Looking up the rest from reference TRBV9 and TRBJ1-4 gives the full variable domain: DSGVTQTPKHLITATGQRVTLRCSPRSGDLSVYWYQQSLDQGLQFLIQYYNGEERAKGNILERFSAQQFPDLHSELNLSSLELGDSALYFCASSVANFNEKLFFGSGTQLSVL.

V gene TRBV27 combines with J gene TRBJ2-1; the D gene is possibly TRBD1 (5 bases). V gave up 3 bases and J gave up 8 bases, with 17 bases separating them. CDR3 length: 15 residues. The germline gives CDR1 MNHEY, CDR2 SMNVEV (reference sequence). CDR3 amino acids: CASSFKGRWMDEQFF. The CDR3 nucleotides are TGTGCCAGCAGTTTCAAGGGGCGTTGGATGGATGAGCAGTTCTTC.

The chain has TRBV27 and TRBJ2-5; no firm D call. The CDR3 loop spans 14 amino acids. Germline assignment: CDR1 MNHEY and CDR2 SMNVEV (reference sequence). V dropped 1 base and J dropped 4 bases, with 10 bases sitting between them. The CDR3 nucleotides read TGTGCCAGCAGTTTATACTATGGCGGAGAGACCCAGTACTTC. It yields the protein CASSLYYGGETQYF.

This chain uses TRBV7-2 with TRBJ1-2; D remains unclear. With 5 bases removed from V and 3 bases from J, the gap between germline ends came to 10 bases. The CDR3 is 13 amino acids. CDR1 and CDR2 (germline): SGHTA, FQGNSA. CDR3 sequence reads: CASSPGGDYGYTF. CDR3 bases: TGTGCCAGCAGCCCGGGAGGCGACTATGGCTACACCTTC.

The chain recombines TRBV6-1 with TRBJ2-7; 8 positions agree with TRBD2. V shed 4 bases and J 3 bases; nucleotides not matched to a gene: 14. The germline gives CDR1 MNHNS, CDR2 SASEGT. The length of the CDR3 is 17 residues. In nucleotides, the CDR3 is TGTGCCAGCAGTGGAGCCCCGGGGGGGGATCCAGGCTACGAGCAGTACGTC. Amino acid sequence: CASSGAPGGDPGYEQYV.

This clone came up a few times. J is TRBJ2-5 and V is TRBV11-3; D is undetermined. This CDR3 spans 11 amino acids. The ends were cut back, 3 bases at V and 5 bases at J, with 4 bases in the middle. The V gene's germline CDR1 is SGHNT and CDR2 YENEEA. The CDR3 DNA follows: TGTGCCAGCAGCTTCCAGGAGACCCAGTACTTC. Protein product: CASSFQETQYF. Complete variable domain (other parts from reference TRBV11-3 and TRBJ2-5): EAGVVQSPRYKIIEKKQPVAFWCNPISGHNTLYWYLQNLGQGPELLIRYENEEAVDDSQLPKDRFSAERLKGVDSTLKIQPAELGDSAVYLCASSFQETQYFGPGTRLLVL.

CDR3 residues: CASSPIAGEYSNEQFF. In DNA form, the CDR3 reads TGTGCCAGCAGCCCGATAGCGGGAGAGTATTCTAATGAGCAGTTCTTC. The V gene is TRBV7-7, the J gene TRBJ2-1; 9 positions agree with TRBD2. The CDR3 runs to 16 residues. The V gene end was trimmed by 5 bases and the J gene end by 7 bases; junction bases not matched to a gene: 12. From germline, CDR1 is SSHAT and CDR2 FNYEAQ (reference sequence).

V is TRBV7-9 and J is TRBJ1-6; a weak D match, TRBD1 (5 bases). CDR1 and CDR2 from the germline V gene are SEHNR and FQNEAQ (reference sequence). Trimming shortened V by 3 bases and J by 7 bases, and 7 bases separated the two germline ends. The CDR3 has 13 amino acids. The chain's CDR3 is CASSLRQNSPLHF. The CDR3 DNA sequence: TGTGCCAGCAGCTTGAGACAGAATTCACCCCTCCACTTT.

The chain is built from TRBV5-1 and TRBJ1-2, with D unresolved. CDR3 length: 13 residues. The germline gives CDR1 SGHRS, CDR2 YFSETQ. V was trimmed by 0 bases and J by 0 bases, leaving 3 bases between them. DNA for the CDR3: TGCGCCAGCAGCTTGGTATCTAACTATGGCTACACCTTC. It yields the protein CASSLVSNYGYTF.

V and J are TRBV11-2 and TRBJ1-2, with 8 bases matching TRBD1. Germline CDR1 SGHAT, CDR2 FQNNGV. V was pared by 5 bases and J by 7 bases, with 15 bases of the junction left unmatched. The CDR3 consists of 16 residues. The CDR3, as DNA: TGTGCCAGCAGCCTCCCGGGACAGGTGATTGTCGGTGGCTACACCTTC. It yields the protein CASSLPGQVIVGGYTF.

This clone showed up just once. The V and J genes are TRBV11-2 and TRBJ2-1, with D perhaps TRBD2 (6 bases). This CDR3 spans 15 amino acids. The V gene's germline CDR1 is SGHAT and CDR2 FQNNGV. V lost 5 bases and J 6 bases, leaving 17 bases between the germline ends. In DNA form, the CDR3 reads TGTGCCAGCAGCCTGTCCGGGACCGGGGGCAATGAGCAGTTCTTC. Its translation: CASSLSGTGGNEQFF.

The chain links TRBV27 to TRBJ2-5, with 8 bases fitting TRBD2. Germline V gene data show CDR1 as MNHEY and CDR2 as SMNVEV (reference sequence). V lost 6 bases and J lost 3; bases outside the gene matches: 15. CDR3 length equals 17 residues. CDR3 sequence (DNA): TGTGCCAGCAGCCGGCGACGGGGACTAGTTAGGAAAGAGACCCAGTACTTC. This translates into CASSRRRGLVRKETQYF.

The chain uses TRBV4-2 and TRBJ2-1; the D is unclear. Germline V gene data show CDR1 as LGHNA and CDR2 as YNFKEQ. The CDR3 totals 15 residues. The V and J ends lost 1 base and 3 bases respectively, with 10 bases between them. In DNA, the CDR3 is TGTGCCAGCAGCCAAGTTGGCTTTGGCTACAATGAGCAGTTCTTC. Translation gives CASSQVGFGYNEQFF.

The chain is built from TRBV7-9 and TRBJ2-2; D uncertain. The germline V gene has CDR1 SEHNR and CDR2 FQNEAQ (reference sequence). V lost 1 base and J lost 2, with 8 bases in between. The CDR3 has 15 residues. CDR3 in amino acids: CASSLGGYNTGELFF. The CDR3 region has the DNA TGTGCCAGCAGCTTAGGAGGATATAACACCGGGGAGCTGTTTTTT.

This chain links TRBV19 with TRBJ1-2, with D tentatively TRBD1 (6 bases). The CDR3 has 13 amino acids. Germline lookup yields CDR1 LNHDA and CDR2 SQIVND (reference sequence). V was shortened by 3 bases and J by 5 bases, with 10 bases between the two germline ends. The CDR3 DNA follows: TGTGCCAGTAGTATGGGGGGGGCGTATGGCTACACCTTC. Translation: CASSMGGAYGYTF.

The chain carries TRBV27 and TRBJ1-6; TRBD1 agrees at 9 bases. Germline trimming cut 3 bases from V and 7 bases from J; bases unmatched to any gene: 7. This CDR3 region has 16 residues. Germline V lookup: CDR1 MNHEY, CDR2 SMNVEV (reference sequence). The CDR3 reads CASSLLSTGGNSPLHF. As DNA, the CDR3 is TGTGCCAGCAGTTTGCTTTCGACAGGGGGGAATTCACCCCTCCACTTT.

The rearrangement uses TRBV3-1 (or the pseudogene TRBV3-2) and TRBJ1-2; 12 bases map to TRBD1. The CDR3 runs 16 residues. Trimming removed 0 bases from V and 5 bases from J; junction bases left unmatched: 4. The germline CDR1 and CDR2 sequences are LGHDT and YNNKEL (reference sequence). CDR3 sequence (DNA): TGTGCCAGCAGCCAAGATGGGACAGGGGGCGGATATGGCTACACCTTC. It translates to CASSQDGTGGGYGYTF.

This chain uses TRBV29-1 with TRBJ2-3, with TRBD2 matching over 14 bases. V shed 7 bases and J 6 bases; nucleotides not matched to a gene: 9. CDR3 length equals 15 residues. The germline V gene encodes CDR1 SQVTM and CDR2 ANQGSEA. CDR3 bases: TGCAGCGCAGAACTGACTAGCGGGAGGGTTGATACGCAGTATTTT. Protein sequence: CSAELTSGRVDTQYF.